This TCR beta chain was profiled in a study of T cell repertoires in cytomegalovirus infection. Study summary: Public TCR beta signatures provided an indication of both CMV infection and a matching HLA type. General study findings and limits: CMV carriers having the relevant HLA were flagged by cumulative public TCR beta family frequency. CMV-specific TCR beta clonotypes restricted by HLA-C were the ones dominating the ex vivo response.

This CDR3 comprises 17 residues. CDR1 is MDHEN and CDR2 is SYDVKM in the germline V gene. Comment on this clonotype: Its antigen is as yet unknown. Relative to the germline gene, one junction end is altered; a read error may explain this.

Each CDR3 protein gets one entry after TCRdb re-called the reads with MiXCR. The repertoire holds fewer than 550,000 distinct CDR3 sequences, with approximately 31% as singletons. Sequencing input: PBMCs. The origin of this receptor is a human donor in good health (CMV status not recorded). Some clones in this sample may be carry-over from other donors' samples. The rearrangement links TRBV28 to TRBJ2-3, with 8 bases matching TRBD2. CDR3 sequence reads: CVSSSGVAGFSTDTQYF. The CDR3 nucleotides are TGTGTCAGCAGTTCCGGGGTAGCGGGGTTTAGCACAGATACGCAGTATTTT.